The rows below give T cell receptor beta chains drawn from one sample of a study of siplizumab effects on memory and regulatory T cells. Clones were read by immunoSEQ multiplex PCR, and TCRdb kept only the in-frame ones, dropping some. The sample has over 85,000 clones; 80% to 95% are singletons. Sequencing was done on a sample of CD4+ T cells sorted from blood. Every receptor here comes from a human donor in good health. Each CDR3 is given with its conserved first and last residue. Fields, in order: J gene, clone size, V gene, D gene, CDR3 DNA, CDR3 protein. A D gene is named only where the DNA matches it firmly. Not every row has a clone size; where given, it reads once, few, many or a size class.

TRBJ2-7 - TRBV14 TRBD2 TGTGCCAGCAGCCGAACGGGGACTAGATCCTACGAGCAGTACTTC CASSRTGTRSYEQYF
TRBJ2-2 - TRBV28 - TGTGCCAGCGTCGACAGTAACACCGGGGAGCTGTTTTTT CASVDSNTGELFF
TRBJ2-5 - TRBV5-1 - TGCGCCAGCAGCATTGGATTACAAGAGACCCAGTACTTC CASSIGLQETQYF
TRBJ2-7 - TRBV5-1 TRBD1 TGCGCCAGCAGCTGGACAGGGGGCAGCGCGTACGAGCAGTACTTC CASSWTGGSAYEQYF
TRBJ1-1 once TRBV7-6 - TGTGCCAGCAGCTCGCCCTGGACTGAAGCTTTCTTT CASSSPWTEAFF
TRBJ2-1 - TRBV11-3 TRBD2 TGTGCCAGCAGCTTAGGAACTAGCGGGAGCAATGAGCAGTTCTTC CASSLGTSGSNEQFF
TRBJ1-4 - TRBV5-1 - TGCGCCAGCAGCCCACAGGGTCAGGGCGAAAAACTGTTTTTT CASSPQGQGEKLFF
TRBJ2-1 - TRBV28 TRBD1 TGTGCCACCGGGGACAGTGGGGATGAGCAGTTCTTC CATGDSGDEQFF
TRBJ1-1 - TRBV29-1 TRBD1 TGCAGCGTCATGACAGGGAGGACTGAAGCTTTCTTT CSVMTGRTEAFF
TRBJ2-4 - TRBV30 - TGTGCCTGGTCCACTATTCCGACTCTAGCCAAAAACATTCAGTACTTC CAWSTIPTLAKNIQYF
TRBJ2-3 - TRBV2 TRBD1 TGTGCCAGCACTCTTAATGCAGGGGGCGGGTTTATAGTAGGTTCGCAGTATTTT CASTLNAGGGFIVGSQYF
TRBJ2-7 - TRBV7-8 TRBD1 TGTGCCAGCAGCTTATTACAGGGGAACTACGAGCAGTACTTC CASSLLQGNYEQYF
TRBJ2-1 - TRBV20-1 TRBD2 TGCACCGAGGGGACTATCAATGAGCAGTTCTTC CTEGTINEQFF
TRBJ2-1 - TRBV5-1 - TGCGCCAGCAGCCAGAACAATGAGCAGTTCTTC CASSQNNEQFF
TRBJ2-3 - TRBV5-4 TRBD2 TGTGCCAGCAGGGGACTAGCGGGAGGCGCAGATACGCAGTATTTT CASRGLAGGADTQYF
TRBJ2-7 - TRBV18 - TGTGCCAGCTCATCCACAGGGTTTTCCCACGAGCAGTACTTC CASSSTGFSHEQYF
TRBJ1-2 - TRBV5-1 TRBD1 TGCGCCAGCAGCTTGGGTGGACAGGGGACCCATGGCTACACCTTC CASSLGGQGTHGYTF
TRBJ1-2 - TRBV5-1 - TGCGCCAGCAGCTTGGAAGCGGGCAAATATGGCTACACCTTC CASSLEAGKYGYTF
TRBJ2-1 - TRBV11-2 - TGTGCCAGCAGCCGCATCCGACAAAGAGGCTACAATGAGCAGTTCTTC CASSRIRQRGYNEQFF
TRBJ2-2 once TRBV7-6 - TGTGCCAGCAGCTTAGAAGGGGTGTTTGGCACCGGGGAGCTGTTTTTT CASSLEGVFGTGELFF
TRBJ2-3 - TRBV6-5 TRBD1 TGTGCCAGCACCAAGACAGGGGGCAAGGATACGCAGTATTTT CASTKTGGKDTQYF
TRBJ1-5 once TRBV19 - TGTGCCAGTAGGACGACCGCGTATAGCAATCAGCCCCAGCATTTT CASRTTAYSNQPQHF
TRBJ2-3 few TRBV19 TRBD2 TGTGCCAGCACACCGGGACTAGCGGATAGCACAGATACGCAGTATTTT CASTPGLADSTDTQYF
TRBJ2-7 - TRBV5-4 - TGTGCCAGCAGCTCCGGGTCGTACTACGAGCAGTACTTC CASSSGSYYEQYF
TRBJ2-4 - TRBV18 - TGTGCCAGCTCATACGGGGGAGTTACGGACATTCAGTACTTC CASSYGGVTDIQYF
TRBJ2-7 - TRBV21-1 - TGTGCCAGCAGCCCAATTAAGACAGGGGGATTCTGCGAGCAGTACTTC CASSPIKTGGFCEQYF
TRBJ2-1 - TRBV28 - TGTGCCAGCAGTCTCCAAACTGACGCTCTCTCCTACAATGAGCAGTTCTTC CASSLQTDALSYNEQFF
TRBJ2-2 - TRBV27 - TGTGCCAGCAATTCCCGGGGCACCGGGGAGCTGTTTTTT CASNSRGTGELFF
TRBJ1-1 - TRBV29-1 - TGCAGCGTTGGCCCGGGCATGAACACTGAAGCTTTCTTT CSVGPGMNTEAFF
TRBJ1-2 - TRBV9 - TGTGCCAGCAGCGTAGCTGGGGGGACGGCAGGGAGAGGCTACACCTTC CASSVAGGTAGRGYTF
TRBJ2-7 - TRBV5-4 - TGTGCCACCATCCGAGGGAATGGGCGAATGACTGGCGAGCAGTACTTC CATIRGNGRMTGEQYF
TRBJ2-1 - TRBV11-3 - TGTGCCAGCAGCTTACGCGGAGGGGCCCTGGCTAATGAGCAGTTCTTC CASSLRGGALANEQFF
TRBJ1-2 - TRBV28 - TGTGCCAGTCTCCCCGGGCCTAACTATGGCTACACCTTC CASLPGPNYGYTF
TRBJ2-1 - TRBV18 TRBD1 TGTGCCAGCTCCCCAGGGGGCCCTTACAATGAGCAGTTCTTC CASSPGGPYNEQFF
TRBJ2-1 - TRBV28 TRBD2 TGTGCCAGCAGCCTCGGACTAGCGGGGGTCGACAATGAGCAGTTCTTC CASSLGLAGVDNEQFF
TRBJ2-7 few TRBV28 - TGTGCCAGCAGCACGATAGGTCGAGGCCGACACTCCTACGAGCAGTACTTC CASSTIGRGRHSYEQYF
TRBJ1-4 - TRBV5-1 - TGCGCCAGCAGCTTGGAATCATTATCCGAAAAACTGTTTTTT CASSLESLSEKLFF
TRBJ1-1 - TRBV5-1 - TGCGCCAGCAGCTTGGCTGACATAGGGGTGACTGAAGCTTTCTTT CASSLADIGVTEAFF
TRBJ1-1 - TRBV6-1 - TGTGCCAGCAGTGAATCTGGGAGGATTGAAGCTTTCTTT CASSESGRIEAFF
TRBJ2-5 - TRBV11-2 - TGTGCCAGCAGCTTCGGGGGCGGAGGGGAGACCCAGTACTTC CASSFGGGGETQYF
TRBJ2-1 - TRBV7-9 TRBD1 TGTGCCAGCAGCTCCCGAGGGGGCAGGAGCTCCTACAATGAGCAGTTCTTC CASSSRGGRSSYNEQFF
TRBJ1-2 - TRBV28 - TGTGCCAGCAGTTCCGGAAACTATGGCTACACCTTC CASSSGNYGYTF
TRBJ2-5 - TRBV28 - TGTGCCAGCAGTTTATTAGCCGAGACCCAGTACTTC CASSLLAETQYF
TRBJ2-2 few TRBV7-3 - TGTGCCAGCAGCCAAACCAGGACCGGGGAGCTGTTTTTT CASSQTRTGELFF
TRBJ1-4 - TRBV30 - TGTGCCTGGAGGAGACAGTTGTCCACTAATGAAAAACTGTTTTTT CAWRRQLSTNEKLFF
TRBJ2-1 once TRBV5-4 - TGTGCCAGCAGCTTTGGGGCTGGAAAGATTTACAATGAGCAGTTCTTC CASSFGAGKIYNEQFF
TRBJ2-5 once TRBV20-1 - TGCAGTGGAGGGGGTTTGGAGACCCAGTACTTC CSGGGLETQYF
TRBJ1-4 - TRBV28 - TGTGCCAGCAGTTTAAGTTCGGGGCGTTGGGAAAAACTGTTTTTT CASSLSSGRWEKLFF
TRBJ1-5 - TRBV28 - TGTGCCAGCAGTTTATTAGGGGTTGGCAATCAGCCCCAGCATTTT CASSLLGVGNQPQHF
TRBJ2-5 few TRBV28 - TGTGCCAGCACCAGTCAGGGGGAGACCCAGTACTTC CASTSQGETQYF
TRBJ2-2 - TRBV9 TRBD2 TGTGCCAGCAGCGTCACTAGCGGGAGCGGGGAGCTGTTTTTT CASSVTSGSGELFF
TRBJ2-5 - TRBV10-3 TRBD1 TGTGCCATCAGTGAGTCGACAGGGTGGGACCAAGAGACCCAGTACTTC CAISESTGWDQETQYF
TRBJ2-7 - TRBV7-3 TRBD1 TGTGCCAGCAGCGAGTGGGACAGAGCTTCCTACGAGCAGTACTTC CASSEWDRASYEQYF
TRBJ2-1 - TRBV6-5 - TGTGCCAGCAGGCGGGACAGAGCTTTCTACAATGAGCAGTTCTTC CASRRDRAFYNEQFF
TRBJ2-7 - TRBV28 TRBD2 TGTGCCAGCAGTTACGGGGGGGGAGGCCCCTACGAGCAGTACTTC CASSYGGGGPYEQYF
TRBJ1-1 - TRBV5-4 - TGTGCCAGCAGCTGGGCAGGGAACACTGAAGCTTTCTTT CASSWAGNTEAFF
TRBJ1-1 - TRBV4-2 - TGTGCCAGCGTGAACTGGGGCAGGAGGACTGAAGCTTTCTTT CASVNWGRRTEAFF
TRBJ1-1 - TRBV9 - TGTGCCAGCGGCCGGGAGGTGAACACTGAAGCTTTCTTT CASGREVNTEAFF
TRBJ2-1 - TRBV27 TRBD2 TGTGCCAGCAGACCTACTAGCGGGGGCTTTTTGAACAATGAGCAGTTCTTC CASRPTSGGFLNNEQFF